The text below deals with one T cell receptor beta chain. Its antigen is not identified. CD4+ or CD8+ T cells were sorted as naive CD45RA+ or memory CD45RO+. The record originates from a study of regulatory dendritic cells for organ transplantation. General observations from the study: Memory CD8+ clonal expansion seemed more limited with regulatory than mature dendritic cells. Resting memory CD8+ T cells held the most alloreactive clonotypes.

The V end was cut by 9 bases, the J end by 7 bases, with 12 bases between. The CDR3 loop spans 12 amino acids. The germline V gene has CDR1 SGHDN and CDR2 FVKESK. Sequencing was performed with immunoSEQ multiplex PCR; in TCRdb, only in-frame clones are kept and a portion is missing. The table lists over 8,500 clones, about 75% of them singletons. The sample taken for sequencing was memory CD8+ T cells from blood. The subset was: CD45RO+ memory T cells. The sequence was collected from a human donor in good health. The chain employs TRBV14 and TRBJ1-4; D uncertain. The CDR3 reads CARAGLGEKLFF. CDR3 bases: TGTGCCAGGGCTGGTTTAGGTGAAAAACTGTTTTTT.